This entry is about one TCR beta chain. V shed 0 bases and J shed 3 bases, with 13 bases lying between them. CDR1 and CDR2 (germline): MNHNY, SVGAGI (reference sequence). This CDR3 comprises 16 residues. The data were obtained in a study of sequential checkpoint blockade in melanoma. TCRdb's copy holds only in-frame clones and misses some; the assay was immunoSEQ multiplex PCR. Found here are about 5,300 clones, roughly three fifths of them singletons; the top ten hold about two fifths. Treatment reported: randomized to nivolumab then ipilimumab (arm A) or the reverse (arm B). Sorted cells were live CD3+CD8+, lacking CD19 and CD56, from PBMCs.

The sequence came from a human donor with melanoma. The rearrangement joins TRBV6-6 to TRBJ2-3, with D tentatively TRBD2 (6 bases). The starting material was CD8+ T cells sorted from blood (inferred from file names), obtained from a patient given nivolumab and ipilimumab in sequence. The CDR3 sequence is CASSYSMGGGTDTQYF. The CDR3 DNA is TGTGCCAGCAGTTACTCGATGGGAGGCGGGACAGATACGCAGTATTTT.